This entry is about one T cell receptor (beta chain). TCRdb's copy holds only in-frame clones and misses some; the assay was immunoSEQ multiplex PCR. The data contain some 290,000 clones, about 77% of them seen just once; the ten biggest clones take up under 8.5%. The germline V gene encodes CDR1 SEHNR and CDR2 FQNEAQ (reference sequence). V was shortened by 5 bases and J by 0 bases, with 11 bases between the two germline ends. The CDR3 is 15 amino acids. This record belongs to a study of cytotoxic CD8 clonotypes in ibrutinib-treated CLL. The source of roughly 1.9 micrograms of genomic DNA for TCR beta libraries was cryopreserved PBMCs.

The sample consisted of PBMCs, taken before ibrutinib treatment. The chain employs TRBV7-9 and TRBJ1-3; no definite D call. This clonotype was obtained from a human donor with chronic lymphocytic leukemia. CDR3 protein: CASSPRGFSGNTIYF. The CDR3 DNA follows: TGTGCCAGCAGCCCGCGGGGTTTCTCTGGAAACACCATATATTTT.